This is a list of T cell receptor beta chains from one sample in a study of blood T cell repertoires in COVID-19. TCRdb's table, derived via immunoSEQ multiplex PCR, lists solely in-frame clones and lacks some. The table lists about 130,000 clones, around 86% of them singletons. Specimen: peripheral blood. These receptors were obtained from an elderly woman with acute or convalescent COVID-19. CDR3s include the opening cysteine and the closing phenylalanine or tryptophan. A D gene is named only where the DNA matches it firmly. Size is stated for part of the rows, as once, few or many counts, or as a class when the clone is expanded.

j_call | v_call | cdr3_length | d_call | clone_size | cdr3_aa | cdr3_nt
TRBJ1-6 | TRBV25-1 | 15 | TRBD1 | . | CASSDPAGGNSPLHF | TGTGCCAGCAGTGATCCAGCAGGGGGGAATTCACCCCTCCACTTT
TRBJ2-3 | TRBV7-2 | 13 | . | . | CASSSKRTDTQYF | TGTGCCAGCAGCTCGAAGAGGACAGATACGCAGTATTTT
TRBJ1-3 | TRBV5-5 | 13 | . | . | CASSLAPGDTIYF | TGTGCCAGCAGCTTGGCTCCCGGGGACACCATATATTTT
TRBJ1-2 | TRBV19 | 15 | . | . | CASSIEFPEAYGYTF | TGTGCCAGTAGTATAGAATTTCCCGAGGCCTATGGCTACACCTTC
TRBJ2-2 | TRBV18 | 13 | . | once | CASSFQGTGELFF | TGTGCCAGCTCTTTCCAGGGAACCGGGGAGCTGTTTTTT
TRBJ2-1 | TRBV19 | 15 | TRBD1 | . | CASSTSGTGLNEQFF | TGTGCCAGTAGTACATCCGGGACAGGCCTCAATGAGCAGTTCTTC
TRBJ2-1 | TRBV19 | 12 | . | . | CASSGTFGEQFF | TGTGCCAGTAGTGGGACTTTCGGTGAGCAGTTCTTC
TRBJ1-4 | TRBV9 | 14 | . | . | CASSPQTGFEKLFF | TGTGCCAGCAGCCCCCAAACAGGGTTTGAAAAACTGTTTTTT
TRBJ2-7 | TRBV7-9 | 11 | . | . | CASSLFDEQYF | TGTGCCAGCAGCTTATTCGACGAGCAGTACTTC
TRBJ2-5 | TRBV18 | 17 | . | . | CASSPNVGSTQGETQYF | TGTGCCAGCTCACCAAATGTCGGTTCGACTCAGGGGGAGACCCAGTACTTC
TRBJ1-2 | TRBV18 | 15 | . | . | CASSPRTAWNYGYTF | TGTGCCAGCTCACCAAGGACAGCTTGGAACTATGGCTACACCTTC
TRBJ2-3 | TRBV5-1 | 16 | TRBD2 | . | CASRVSGGMVPDTQYF | TGCGCCAGCAGAGTTAGCGGGGGGATGGTACCAGATACGCAGTATTTT
TRBJ1-2 | TRBV19 | 16 | TRBD1 | . | CASRQQVGQGVRGYTF | TGTGCCAGTAGACAACAAGTGGGACAGGGGGTGCGTGGCTACACCTTC